These T cell receptor beta chains were read from a single sample in a study of cytomegalovirus exposure and HLA in healthy donors. Profiled with immunoSEQ multiplex PCR; TCRdb holds only in-frame clones, not every one. The data hold tens of thousands of clones, with more than 65% observed a single time. The sequencing input was PBMCs. Every receptor here comes from a human donor in good health. The CDR3 runs from the conserved cysteine through the conserved F or W. D genes are given only for firm matches. Clone size is not always given. Where it is, it says once, few, many or a class for expanded clones.

d_call	v_call	clone_size	j_call	cdr3_aa	cdr3_nt
TRBD2	TRBV7-2	NA	TRBJ2-3	CASSPEGRGADTQYF	TGTGCCAGCAGCCCCGAGGGGCGGGGGGCCGATACGCAGTATTTT
NA	TRBV28	NA	TRBJ1-1	CASSKIVTEAFF	TGTGCCAGCAGCAAGATAGTCACTGAAGCTTTCTTT
TRBD2	TRBV7-8	NA	TRBJ2-2	CASSPRTSGSGELFF	TGTGCCAGCAGCCCCCGGACTAGCGGGTCCGGGGAGCTGTTTTTT
TRBD2	TRBV19	NA	TRBJ2-1	CASSNGLLAGAGDEQFF	TGTGCCAGTTCCAACGGATTACTAGCGGGGGCGGGCGATGAGCAGTTCTTC
NA	TRBV5-1	NA	TRBJ2-7	CASSLAEGPRPYEQYF	TGCGCCAGCAGCTTGGCGGAGGGGCCCCGTCCCTACGAGCAGTACTTC
NA	TRBV19	NA	TRBJ1-4	CASKAETTNEKLFF	TGTGCCAGTAAGGCGGAGACAACTAATGAAAAACTGTTTTTT
TRBD2	TRBV5-1	NA	TRBJ2-3	CASSWGLDKDTQYF	TGCGCCAGCAGCTGGGGACTAGATAAGGATACGCAGTATTTT
TRBD2	TRBV18	NA	TRBJ2-1	CASSPVPGGSSYNEQFF	TGTGCCAGCTCACCAGTCCCGGGGGGGAGCTCCTACAATGAGCAGTTCTTC
TRBD2	TRBV5-6	few	TRBJ2-1	CASSATSGSFNEQFF	TGTGCCAGCAGCGCGACTAGCGGGAGTTTCAATGAGCAGTTCTTC
TRBD2	TRBV5-4	NA	TRBJ2-5	CASSYASGRGVETQYF	TGTGCCAGCAGTTACGCTAGCGGGAGGGGGGTAGAGACCCAGTACTTC
NA	TRBV19	NA	TRBJ1-2	CASRTQGANTNYGYTF	TGTGCCAGTAGGACACAGGGCGCCAACACCAACTATGGCTACACCTTC
TRBD2	TRBV18	NA	TRBJ2-3	CASSPPGLAVSPPTDTQYF	TGTGCCAGCTCACCACCGGGACTAGCTGTATCCCCTCCCACAGATACGCAGTATTTT
TRBD2	TRBV6-6	NA	TRBJ2-5	CASSSQLAGGKTQYF	TGTGCCAGCAGTTCCCAACTAGCGGGTGGGAAGACCCAGTACTTC
TRBD1	TRBV6-1	NA	TRBJ2-7	CASSRQGEQYF	TGTGCCAGCAGCAGACAGGGCGAGCAGTACTTC
TRBD1	TRBV4-3	once	TRBJ1-4	CASSQERTGGEKLFF	TGCGCCAGCAGCCAAGAAAGGACAGGGGGCGAAAAACTGTTTTTT
NA	TRBV28	NA	TRBJ2-3	CASSPAGRDTQYF	TGTGCCAGCAGCCCCGCGGGGAGAGATACGCAGTATTTT
NA	TRBV29-1	NA	TRBJ2-3	CSVVTGDTQYF	TGCAGCGTTGTCACAGGGGATACGCAGTATTTT
TRBD2	TRBV5-1	few	TRBJ2-3	CASSLDSGGFTDTQYF	TGCGCCAGCAGCTTGGATAGCGGGGGGTTTACAGATACGCAGTATTTT
NA	TRBV28	NA	TRBJ1-2	CASSFYGQGGEGYTF	TGTGCCAGCAGTTTCTACGGACAAGGGGGTGAAGGCTACACCTTC
TRBD1	TRBV6-5	few	TRBJ2-7	CASRGTGAEQYF	TGTGCCAGCAGGGGCACAGGGGCCGAGCAGTACTTC
NA	TRBV7-6	NA	TRBJ1-1	CASSLAPLVNTEAFF	TGTGCCAGCAGCTTAGCGCCCTTAGTGAACACTGAAGCTTTCTTT
TRBD1	TRBV9	NA	TRBJ1-2	CASSVAQAGGNYGYTF	TGTGCCAGCAGCGTAGCTCAGGCAGGGGGTAACTATGGCTACACCTTC
NA	TRBV7-2	NA	TRBJ1-4	CASSRQSNEKLFF	TGTGCCAGCAGCCGACAGTCTAATGAAAAACTGTTTTTT
TRBD2	TRBV2	NA	TRBJ2-1	CASSEGSSGANEQFF	TGTGCCAGCAGTGAAGGATCTAGCGGTGCCAATGAGCAGTTCTTC
TRBD2	TRBV5-4	NA	TRBJ2-2	CASSPSGRGGTGELFF	TGTGCCAGCAGCCCGAGCGGGAGAGGGGGCACCGGGGAGCTGTTTTTT
TRBD1	TRBV6-5	few	TRBJ1-4	CASRAQGGPNEKLFF	TGTGCCAGCAGGGCACAGGGGGGGCCTAATGAAAAACTGTTTTTT
NA	TRBV18	NA	TRBJ1-2	CASSPNPGETYGYTF	TGTGCCAGCTCACCTAATCCAGGGGAGACCTATGGCTACACCTTC
NA	TRBV30	NA	TRBJ1-1	CAWSQVLSTEAFF	TGTGCCTGGAGTCAAGTCCTGAGCACTGAAGCTTTCTTT
TRBD1	TRBV5-4	NA	TRBJ2-7	CASSSGQAPEQYF	TGTGCCAGCAGCTCGGGACAGGCTCCCGAGCAGTACTTC
TRBD2	TRBV9	NA	TRBJ2-7	CASSVSVSGRQNEQYF	TGTGCCAGCAGCGTATCCGTTAGCGGGAGACAGAACGAGCAGTACTTC
NA	TRBV7-9	NA	TRBJ1-3	CASSPYSGQSSGNTIYF	TGTGCCAGCAGCCCATACTCCGGACAAAGCTCTGGAAACACCATATATTTT
NA	TRBV28	NA	TRBJ2-7	CASSLNRHKKQYEQYF	TGTGCCAGCAGTTTGAACAGGCACAAAAAACAGTACGAGCAGTACTTC
TRBD1	TRBV7-2	NA	TRBJ1-4	CASSQGGGEKLFF	TGTGCCAGCAGCCAGGGGGGAGGAGAAAAACTGTTTTTT
NA	TRBV5-1	once	TRBJ1-2	CASRSEGSYGYTF	TGCGCCAGCAGATCAGAGGGAAGCTATGGCTACACCTTC
TRBD2	TRBV6-1	NA	TRBJ2-5	CASRASGGGFETQYF	TGTGCCAGCAGGGCTAGCGGGGGGGGTTTTGAGACCCAGTACTTC
NA	TRBV14	few	TRBJ2-2	CASSQVYGAGELFF	TGTGCCAGCAGCCAAGTCTATGGAGCCGGGGAGCTGTTTTTT
TRBD2	TRBV5-5	NA	TRBJ2-6	CASTLPGLAGTGANVLTF	TGTGCCAGCACCCTACCCGGGCTAGCGGGAACTGGGGCCAACGTCCTGACTTTC
NA	TRBV6-1	NA	TRBJ2-7	CASSEIPDSGYEQYF	TGTGCCAGCAGTGAAATTCCGGACAGCGGTTACGAGCAGTACTTC
NA	TRBV27	few	TRBJ2-7	CASSGVWDTISYEQYF	TGTGCCAGCAGTGGGGTTTGGGACACAATTTCCTACGAGCAGTACTTC
NA	TRBV11-2	NA	TRBJ2-1	CASSPGGGAGNEQFF	TGTGCCAGCAGCCCGGGTGGGGGGGCGGGGAATGAGCAGTTCTTC
NA	TRBV6-1	NA	TRBJ1-5	CASSVRGHPNQPQHF	TGTGCCAGCAGTGTTCGGGGTCATCCCAATCAGCCCCAGCATTTT
NA	TRBV14	NA	TRBJ2-5	CASSQEGRVRETQYF	TGTGCCAGCAGCCAAGAGGGCAGGGTGAGGGAGACCCAGTACTTC
TRBD1	TRBV9	NA	TRBJ2-5	CASSVEAGQDYGETQYF	TGTGCCAGCAGCGTAGAGGCCGGACAGGATTATGGAGAGACCCAGTACTTC
NA	TRBV5-1	NA	TRBJ1-2	CASRQEANYGYTF	TGCGCCAGCAGACAGGAAGCTAACTATGGCTACACCTTC
TRBD1	TRBV19	NA	TRBJ2-7	CASSIAGQGAYEQYF	TGTGCCAGTAGTATCGCCGGGCAGGGGGCCTACGAGCAGTACTTC
TRBD2	TRBV4-2	NA	TRBJ2-4	CASSPEVLAGVGDIQYF	TGTGCCAGCAGCCCAGAGGTACTAGCGGGAGTTGGGGACATTCAGTACTTC
NA	TRBV10-3	NA	TRBJ2-1	CAISDLGQGTYNEQFF	TGTGCCATCAGCGATCTCGGACAAGGGACCTACAATGAGCAGTTCTTC
TRBD1	TRBV6-1	few	TRBJ2-7	CASSRQGALAEQYF	TGTGCCAGCAGTAGGCAGGGGGCACTCGCCGAGCAGTACTTC